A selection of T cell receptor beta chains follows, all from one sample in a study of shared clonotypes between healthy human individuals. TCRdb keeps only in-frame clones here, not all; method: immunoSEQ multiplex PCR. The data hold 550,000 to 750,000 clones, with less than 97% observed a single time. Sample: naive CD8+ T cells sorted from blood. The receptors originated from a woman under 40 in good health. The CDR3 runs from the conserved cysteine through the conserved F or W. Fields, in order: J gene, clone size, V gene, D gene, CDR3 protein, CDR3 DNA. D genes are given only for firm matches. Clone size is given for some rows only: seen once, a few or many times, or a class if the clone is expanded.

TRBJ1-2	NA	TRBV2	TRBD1	CASRAPQGANYGYTF	TGTGCCAGCAGAGCCCCACAGGGGGCTAACTATGGCTACACCTTC
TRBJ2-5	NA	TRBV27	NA	CASSLPGHPETQYF	TGTGCCAGCAGTTTGCCCGGACACCCGGAGACCCAGTACTTC
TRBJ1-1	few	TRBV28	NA	CASSFLTEAFF	TGTGCCAGCAGTTTCTTGACTGAAGCTTTCTTT
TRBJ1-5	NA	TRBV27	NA	CAIGPNQPQHF	TGTGCCATCGGGCCAAATCAGCCCCAGCATTTT
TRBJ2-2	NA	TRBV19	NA	CASSVGAGDTGELFF	TGTGCCAGTAGTGTGGGGGCAGGGGACACCGGGGAGCTGTTTTTT
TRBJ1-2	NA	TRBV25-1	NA	CASSERGFGYGYTF	TGTGCCAGCAGTGAACGGGGTTTTGGGTATGGCTACACCTTC
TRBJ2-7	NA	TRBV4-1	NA	CASSHGGDLNEQYF	TGCGCCAGCAGCCATGGCGGCGATTTGAACGAGCAGTACTTC
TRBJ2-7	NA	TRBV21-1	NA	CASSNGILGQPTYEQYF	TGTGCCAGCAGCAACGGGATACTAGGACAGCCGACCTACGAGCAGTACTTC
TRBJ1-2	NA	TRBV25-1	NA	CASSEGGPGMGYTF	TGTGCCAGCAGTGAAGGCGGTCCGGGTATGGGCTACACCTTC
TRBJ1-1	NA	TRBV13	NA	CASSRDGPNTEAFF	TGTGCCAGCAGCCGGGACGGCCCGAACACTGAAGCTTTCTTT
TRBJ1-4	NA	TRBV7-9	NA	CASSFSEGEKLFF	TGTGCCAGCAGCTTTTCCGAGGGGGAAAAACTGTTTTTT
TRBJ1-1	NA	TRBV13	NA	CASSLDPGPNTEAFF	TGTGCCAGCAGCTTAGATCCAGGGCCGAACACTGAAGCTTTCTTT
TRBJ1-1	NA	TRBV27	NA	CASSLGTEAFF	TGTGCCAGCAGTTTAGGGACTGAAGCTTTCTTT
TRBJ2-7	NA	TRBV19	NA	CASSIGHLYEQYF	TGTGCCAGTAGTATAGGTCATCTCTACGAGCAGTACTTC
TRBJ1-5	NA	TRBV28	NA	CASSSTFVTDRVPMAQHF	TGTGCCAGCAGTTCAACCTTTGTTACTGACCGGGTGCCGATGGCCCAGCATTTT
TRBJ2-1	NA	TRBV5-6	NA	CASSLGEREQFF	TGTGCCAGCAGCTTGGGGGAGCGGGAGCAGTTCTTC
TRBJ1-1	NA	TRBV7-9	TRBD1	CASSLQGEWAEAFF	TGTGCCAGCAGCTTACAGGGGGAATGGGCTGAAGCTTTCTTT
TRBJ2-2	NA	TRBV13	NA	CASEPGQPNTGELFF	TGTGCCAGCGAACCTGGGCAGCCGAACACCGGGGAGCTGTTTTTT
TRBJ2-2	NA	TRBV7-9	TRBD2	CASSSPVLGLATTGELFF	TGTGCCAGCAGCTCCCCCGTTCTGGGACTAGCGACGACCGGGGAGCTGTTTTTT
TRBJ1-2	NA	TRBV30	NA	CAYRTPGDYGYTF	TGTGCTTATAGGACACCGGGGGACTATGGCTACACCTTC
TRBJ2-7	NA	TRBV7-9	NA	CASSRGGSEQYF	TGTGCCAGCAGCCGAGGGGGTTCCGAGCAGTACTTC
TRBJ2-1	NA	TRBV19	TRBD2	CASSILLAGAINEQFF	TGTGCCAGTAGTATTTTACTAGCGGGAGCGATCAATGAGCAGTTCTTC
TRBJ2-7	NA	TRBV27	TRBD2	CASGSGRAYEQYF	TGTGCCAGCGGTAGCGGGAGGGCCTATGAGCAGTACTTC
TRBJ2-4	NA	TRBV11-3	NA	CASSLSTGNIQYF	TGTGCCAGCAGCTTATCGACGGGGAACATTCAGTACTTC
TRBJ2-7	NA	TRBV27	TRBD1	CASSFLRGTGTHEQYF	TGTGCCAGCAGTTTTTTAAGAGGGACAGGGACCCACGAGCAGTACTTC
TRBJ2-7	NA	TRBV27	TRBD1	CASRPGQGTYEQYF	TGTGCCAGCAGACCGGGACAGGGGACCTACGAGCAGTACTTC
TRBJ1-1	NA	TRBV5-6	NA	CASSPLGQNTEAFF	TGTGCCAGCAGCCCACTGGGACAGAACACTGAAGCTTTCTTT
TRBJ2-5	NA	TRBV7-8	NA	CASSPTDGGETQYF	TGTGCCAGCAGCCCGACCGATGGGGGAGAGACCCAGTACTTC
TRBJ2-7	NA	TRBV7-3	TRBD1	CASSPGQGHLGEQYF	TGTGCCAGCAGCCCGGGACAGGGGCATTTAGGCGAGCAGTACTTC
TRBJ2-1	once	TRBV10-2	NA	CASSEVDSYNEQFF	TGCGCCAGCAGTGAAGTAGACTCCTACAATGAGCAGTTCTTC
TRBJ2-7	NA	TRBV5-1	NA	CASTQDASASYEQYF	TGCGCCAGCACACAGGATGCTAGCGCCTCCTACGAGCAGTACTTC
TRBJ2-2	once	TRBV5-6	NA	CASPWGGHQGGFTGELFF	TGTGCCAGCCCCTGGGGAGGACACCAGGGGGGATTCACCGGGGAGCTGTTTTTT
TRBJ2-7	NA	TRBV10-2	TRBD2	CASRQLAGTLGLREQYF	TGCGCCAGCAGACAACTAGCGGGAACACTCGGACTTCGCGAGCAGTACTTC
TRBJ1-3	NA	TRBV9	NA	CASSLGTGNTIYF	TGTGCCAGCAGCTTAGGGACTGGAAACACCATATATTTT
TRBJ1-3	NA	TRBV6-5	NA	CASSLGQGNTIYF	TGTGCCAGCAGTTTGGGGCAGGGAAACACCATATATTTT
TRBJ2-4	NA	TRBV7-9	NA	CASSSDYGKNIQYF	TGTGCCAGCAGCTCCGACTATGGCAAAAACATTCAGTACTTC
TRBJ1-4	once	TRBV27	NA	CASSWSGDEKLFF	TGTGCCAGCAGTTGGTCGGGGGATGAAAAACTGTTTTTT
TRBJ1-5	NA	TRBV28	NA	CASSLWTVYSNQPQHF	TGTGCCAGCAGTTTATGGACAGTCTATAGCAATCAGCCCCAGCATTTT
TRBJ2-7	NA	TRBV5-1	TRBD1	CASSYRGLHFSYEQYF	TGCGCCAGCAGCTACAGGGGGCTGCACTTTTCCTACGAGCAGTACTTC
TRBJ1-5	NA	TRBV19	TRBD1	CASSAYGDSASNQPQHF	TGTGCCAGTAGCGCTTATGGGGACAGTGCTAGCAATCAGCCCCAGCATTTT
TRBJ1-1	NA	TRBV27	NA	CASSFSRGEKDTEAFF	TGTGCCAGCAGTTTTAGTAGGGGCGAAAAGGACACTGAAGCTTTCTTT
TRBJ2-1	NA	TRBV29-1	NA	CSVELGAGEQFF	TGCAGCGTTGAATTGGGTGCTGGGGAGCAGTTCTTC
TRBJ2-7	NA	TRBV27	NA	CASSSSGPSYEQYF	TGTGCCAGCAGTTCTTCTGGACCGTCCTACGAGCAGTACTTC
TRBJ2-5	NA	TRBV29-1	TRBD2	CSAPVRGRTSVRETQYF	TGCAGCGCTCCTGTAAGGGGTAGGACTAGCGTTCGGGAGACCCAGTACTTC
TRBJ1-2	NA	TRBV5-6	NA	CASSWGRQTNYGYTF	TGTGCCAGCAGCTGGGGAAGACAGACTAACTATGGCTACACCTTC
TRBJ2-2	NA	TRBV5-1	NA	CASSTVDSNTGELFF	TGCGCCAGCAGCACCGTGGACTCGAACACCGGGGAGCTGTTTTTT
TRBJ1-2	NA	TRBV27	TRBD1	CASRTGVAGYTF	TGTGCCAGCCGGACAGGGGTTGCTGGCTACACCTTC
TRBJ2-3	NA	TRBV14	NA	CASSQETVAYADTQYF	TGTGCCAGCAGCCAAGAAACGGTAGCGTACGCAGATACGCAGTATTTT
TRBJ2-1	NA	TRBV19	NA	CASSIYQFNEQFF	TGTGCCAGTAGTATTTACCAGTTCAATGAGCAGTTCTTC
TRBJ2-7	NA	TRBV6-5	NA	CASSLGLTYEQYF	TGTGCCAGCAGTTTGGGGCTAACCTACGAGCAGTACTTC
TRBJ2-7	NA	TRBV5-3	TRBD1	CARSLVPPRDSSYEQYF	TGTGCCAGAAGCTTGGTCCCCCCAAGGGACAGCTCCTACGAGCAGTACTTC
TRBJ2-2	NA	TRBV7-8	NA	CASSLVDINTGELFF	TGTGCCAGCAGCTTAGTGGACATCAACACCGGGGAGCTGTTTTTT
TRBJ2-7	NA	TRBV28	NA	CASSTPLAGFFYEQYF	TGTGCCAGCAGTACACCTCTCGCGGGATTCTTTTACGAGCAGTACTTC
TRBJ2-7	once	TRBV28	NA	CASSLAIGPRSYEQYF	TGTGCCAGCAGCCTTGCGATAGGCCCAAGGTCCTACGAGCAGTACTTC